This T cell receptor beta chain is drawn from a study of cytomegalovirus exposure and HLA in healthy donors. On this clone itself: Antigen: not known.

The CDR3 is made up of 16 amino acids. Germline V gene sequence: CDR1 SGHRS, CDR2 YFSETQ. J lost 0 bases, V lost 3 bases, and 7 bases had no gene match. The study ran its PCR with 60 Vbeta and 13 Jbeta primers. Profiling relied on immunoSEQ multiplex PCR, and the TCRdb table lists in-frame clones only, not all of them. The table includes some 190,000 clones, around 78% detected once. Study-level findings and limits: Overall, about 160 TCR beta chains were annotated as cytomegalovirus-associated.

This clonotype was sampled from a man aged 18 to 30 in good health and CMV-seronegative. The V and J genes are TRBV5-1 and TRBJ2-3; 7 bases map to TRBD2. Sequenced input: PBMCs. The CDR3 DNA reads TGCGCCAGCAGCTCCTCGGGACTATTAAGCACAGATACGCAGTATTTT. This codes for CASSSSGLLSTDTQYF.